Shown below are 30 T cell receptor beta chains from a single sample sequenced in a study of blood T cell repertoires in COVID-19. TCRdb keeps only in-frame clones here, not all; method: immunoSEQ multiplex PCR. The sample carries about 250,000 clones, about 88% recorded once. Sample: PBMCs or T cells enriched from blood (not recorded which). The receptors stem from a woman aged 50 to 60 who had been exposed to COVID-19.

DNA of the CDR3: TGCAGTGCCCGCCAAGAGACCCAGTACTTC. The encoded protein is CSARQETQYF. The genes are TRBV20-1 and TRBJ2-5; D is ambiguous. V was shortened by 6 bases and J by 1 base, with 3 bases between the two germline ends. CDR1 DFQATT and CDR2 SNEGSKA come from the germline V gene (reference sequence). The CDR3 spans 10 residues.

This clone was found a few times. The chain links TRBV27 to TRBJ2-1; TRBD1 is a possible D gene (6 bases). This CDR3 has 15 amino acids. In germline, CDR1 is MNHEY, CDR2 SMNVEV (reference sequence). Trimming stripped 5 bases from V and 0 bases from J, with 11 bases between. This CDR3 is CASSPRGPSYNEQFF. The DNA of the CDR3 is TGTGCCAGCAGTCCCAGGGGCCCCTCCTACAATGAGCAGTTCTTC.

The chain employs TRBV28 and TRBJ1-1; D is unclear. Per germline, CDR1 MDHEN and CDR2 SYDVKM. The CDR3 contains 11 residues. Between the trimmed V and J ends, which lost 7 bases and 1 base, there was a span of 4 bases. CDR3 region: CASTGNTEAFF. In DNA, the CDR3 is TGTGCCAGCACAGGGAACACTGAAGCTTTCTTT. Together with reference TRBV28 and TRBJ1-1, the CDR3 gives the full variable domain: DVKVTQSSRYLVKRTGEKVFLECVQDMDHENMFWYRQDPGLGLRLIYFSYDVKMKEKGDIPEGYSVSREKKERFSLILESASTNQTSMYLCASTGNTEAFFGQGTRLTVV.

The chain links TRBV2 to TRBJ1-1; 8 nucleotides match TRBD1. This CDR3 is built from 14 residues. Germline values: CDR1 SNHLY, CDR2 FYNNEI. The J segment lost 4 bases and the V segment lost 7 bases, leaving 8 bases of the junction unmatched. The CDR3 nucleotides read TGTGCCAGCAAGGGAGACAGGGGAGGCACTGAAGCTTTCTTT. Translated, it gives CASKGDRGGTEAFF. Variable domain in full (rest from reference TRBV2 and TRBJ1-1): EPEVTQTPSHQVTQMGQEVILRCVPISNHLYFYWYRQILGQKVEFLVSFYNNEISEKSEIFDDQFSVERPDGSNFTLKIRSTKLEDSAMYFCASKGDRGGTEAFFGQGTRLTVV.

V gene TRBV7-8 combines with J gene TRBJ2-7; 7 bases line up with TRBD1. Per the germline V gene, CDR1 is SGHVS and CDR2 is FQNEAQ. Trimming at V came to 0 bases and at J to 6 bases, leaving 2 bases not matched to a gene. This CDR3 region has 13 residues. CDR3 protein: CASSLAHRGEQYF. CDR3 in DNA: TGTGCCAGCAGCTTAGCCCACAGGGGCGAGCAGTACTTC.

CDR3 DNA sequence: TGTGCCAGTAGTATAACAGGAGTCACCGGGGAGCTGTTTTTT. It yields the protein CASSITGVTGELFF. The chain links TRBV19 to TRBJ2-2, with a possible D match to TRBD1 (5 bases). Per germline, CDR1 LNHDA and CDR2 SQIVND (reference sequence). CDR3 size: 14 residues. Deletions cut 2 bases from V and 4 bases from J, with 8 bases between.

This clone was observed a handful of times. CDR3 sequence (DNA): TGTGCCTGGGGTGGGGAAGGGGACACTGAAGCTTTCTTT. It yields the protein CAWGGEGDTEAFF. The chain has TRBV30 and TRBJ1-1, with D perhaps matching TRBD1 (5 bases). The germline gives CDR1 GTSNPN, CDR2 SVGIG (reference sequence). The V and J ends lost 5 bases and 3 bases respectively, with 13 bases between them. CDR3 length equals 13 residues.

This sequence joins TRBV29-1 and TRBJ1-2; the D gene is possibly TRBD1 (5 bases). Deletions cut 2 bases from V and 4 bases from J, with 11 bases between. CDR1 SQVTM and CDR2 ANQGSEA come from the germline V gene. The CDR3 contains 13 residues. CDR3 in DNA: TGCAGCGTTGAACAGCAGGGAGGCTATGGCTACACCTTC. As protein: CSVEQQGGYGYTF.

This chain connects TRBV6-5 to TRBJ2-1; 9 nucleotides align to TRBD2. The length of the CDR3 is 14 residues. CDR1 and CDR2 (germline): MNHEY, SVGAGI. V gave up 2 bases and J gave up 6 bases; unmatched junction bases: 2. The CDR3 DNA follows: TGTGCCAGCAGTTACGCGGGGGGGAGCAATGAGCAGTTCTTC. Its translation is CASSYAGGSNEQFF.

The rearrangement links TRBV7-9 to TRBJ1-2, with 9 positions matching TRBD1. The CDR3 runs 17 residues. Losses at the gene ends were 2 bases for V and 4 bases for J; bases not matched to a gene: 11. Germline-derived CDR1 and CDR2 are SEHNR and FQNEAQ (reference sequence). The CDR3 coding sequence is TGTGCCAGCAGCTTAATAGTCGGGACAGGGAGAAGCTATGGCTACACCTTC. Its translation: CASSLIVGTGRSYGYTF.

V usage is TRBV11-2 and J usage is TRBJ2-5, with 7 bases aligning to TRBD1. Trimming took 4 bases from V and 5 from J; bases not matched to a gene: 10. The CDR3 is made up of 15 amino acids. CDR1 is SGHAT, CDR2 FQNNGV, per germline. The CDR3: CASSSSVGGPETQYF. In DNA form, the CDR3 reads TGTGCCAGCAGCTCCTCGGTAGGGGGCCCGGAGACCCAGTACTTC.

The gene calls are TRBV11-2 and TRBJ1-2, with 7 bases that match TRBD1. Germline-derived CDR1 and CDR2 are SGHAT and FQNNGV. The CDR3 is 13 amino acids. J was trimmed by 2 bases and V by 5 bases; bases with no gene match: 2. The CDR3 here is CASSPRGNYGYTF. The CDR3 coding sequence is TGTGCCAGCAGCCCCAGGGGGAACTATGGCTACACCTTC.

The chain is built from TRBV10-3 and TRBJ1-4; D is perhaps TRBD1 (6 bases). Germline lookup yields CDR1 ENHRY and CDR2 SYGVKD. Trimming cost V 3 bases and J 0 bases, with 8 bases left between them. The CDR3 runs to 15 residues. DNA of the CDR3: TGTGCCATCAGTGATGACAGGACAACTAATGAAAAACTGTTTTTT. Translation gives CAISDDRTTNEKLFF.

In this sample, this clone turned up once. This chain links TRBV6-4 with TRBJ1-1; 9 bases are a match to TRBD1. The germline gives CDR1 MRHNA, CDR2 SNTAGT. With 6 bases clipped from V and 1 base from J, the junction kept 6 bases outside the gene matches. This CDR3 has 15 amino acids. The CDR3 reads CASRDRGGTNTEAFF. CDR3 sequence (DNA): TGTGCCAGCAGGGACAGGGGCGGGACGAACACTGAAGCTTTCTTT.

This chain joins TRBV7-9 and TRBJ2-7; 7 bases are a match to TRBD1. The trim removed 4 bases at V and 3 bases at J, leaving 6 bases unmatched. CDR1 and CDR2 from the germline V gene are SEHNR and FQNEAQ (reference sequence). This CDR3 is 14 amino acids long. CDR3 in DNA: TGTGCCAGCAGCTGGGCAGGGGGAGACTACGAGCAGTACTTC. It is translated as CASSWAGGDYEQYF.

This chain joins TRBV2 and TRBJ1-5; 8 nucleotides match TRBD1. CDR3 length: 13 amino acids. Germline trimming cut 8 bases from V and 4 bases from J; bases unmatched to any gene: 4. Germline V gene sequence: CDR1 SNHLY, CDR2 FYNNEI. This CDR3 is CASRDRLNQPQHF. The CDR3 coding sequence is TGTGCCAGCCGGGACAGGCTTAATCAGCCCCAGCATTTT.

V usage is TRBV6-6 and J usage is TRBJ2-7; D is possibly TRBD2 (6 bases). CDR1 MNHNY and CDR2 SVGAGI come from the germline V gene (reference sequence). The germline V and J ends were trimmed by 2 bases and 4 bases, with 15 bases remaining between them. This CDR3 comprises 15 residues. CDR3 DNA: TGTGCCAGCAGTTACGGCGGGGTCGCTAAGTACGAGCAGTACTTC. As protein: CASSYGGVAKYEQYF.

The rearrangement joins TRBV3-1 (or the pseudogene TRBV3-2) to TRBJ2-7; 9 bases agree with TRBD2. V lost 1 base, J lost 3 bases, and 4 bases stayed unmatched. Germline assignment: CDR1 LGHDT and CDR2 YNNKEL (reference sequence). The length of the CDR3 is 15 residues. Here the CDR3 reads CASSQAARGGYEQYF. The CDR3 region has the DNA TGTGCCAGCAGCCAAGCTGCGCGGGGGGGCTACGAGCAGTACTTC.

The chain links TRBV7-8 to TRBJ2-7; D call uncertain. Trimming took 5 bases from V and 3 from J, leaving 5 bases between them. Germline assignment: CDR1 SGHVS and CDR2 FQNEAQ. This CDR3 spans 11 amino acids. For the CDR3, the DNA is TGTGCCAGCAGCGGCAACTACGAGCAGTACTTC. Its translation: CASSGNYEQYF.

This clone was detected a few times. V usage is TRBV3-1 (or the pseudogene TRBV3-2) and J usage is TRBJ2-5, with D perhaps TRBD2 (7 bases). Germline loops: CDR1 LGHDT, CDR2 YNNKEL (reference sequence). The CDR3 runs to 17 residues. The V end was cut by 0 bases, the J end by 4 bases, with 18 bases between. CDR3 loop: CASSQELGGGPVETQYF. The CDR3 nucleotides are TGTGCCAGCAGCCAAGAATTAGGGGGGGGCCCGGTAGAGACCCAGTACTTC.

The chain employs TRBV5-4 and TRBJ1-2; D is possibly TRBD1 (5 bases). Trimming shortened V by 1 base and J by 6 bases, and 10 bases separated the two germline ends. Germline lookup yields CDR1 SGHNT and CDR2 YYREEE (reference sequence). This CDR3 contains 13 residues. The CDR3 region has the DNA TGTGCCAGCAGCTTGAGTACGGGGGATGGCTACACCTTC. Translating it yields CASSLSTGDGYTF.

CDR3 DNA: TGTGCCAGCAGCAAAGGGGACAGGGTGTGCGAGCAGTACTTC. It encodes CASSKGDRVCEQYF. This chain joins TRBV21-1 and TRBJ2-7; the DNA was not compared with TRBD1, the D call given in the table. TRBV21-1 is deemed a pseudogene. The CDR3 totals 14 residues.

The chain has TRBV6-1 and TRBJ1-2; D not certain. Trimming stripped 3 bases from V and 2 bases from J, with 13 bases between. The germline V gene encodes CDR1 MNHNS and CDR2 SASEGT. The CDR3 is made up of 15 amino acids. The CDR3 is CASSENPQRNYGYTF. Here the CDR3 DNA reads TGTGCCAGCAGTGAGAACCCACAGAGAAACTATGGCTACACCTTC.

The chain couples TRBV4-1 to TRBJ2-5; D is perhaps TRBD1 (7 bases). The length of the CDR3 is 16 residues. Looked up from germline, CDR1 is MGHRA and CDR2 is YSYEKL. V was clipped by 6 bases and J by 5 bases, with 22 bases between them. The CDR3 loop is CASSPSPGGNGETQYF. The CDR3 nucleotides read TGCGCCAGCAGTCCATCCCCAGGGGGGAACGGCGAGACCCAGTACTTC.

V and J are TRBV27 and TRBJ1-2; 12 nucleotides line up with TRBD1. CDR3 length: 15 residues. Per the germline V gene, CDR1 is MNHEY and CDR2 is SMNVEV (reference sequence). Trimming took 4 bases from V and 6 from J; bases not matched to a gene: 6. The chain's CDR3 is CASSWDRGLSDGYTF. The CDR3 coding sequence is TGTGCCAGCAGTTGGGACAGGGGGCTTTCGGATGGCTACACCTTC.

This clone was seen a few times. The CDR3: CASSELRQGRRLGNQPQHF. CDR3 nucleotides: TGTGCCAGCAGTGAATTGAGACAGGGTAGAAGACTTGGCAATCAGCCCCAGCATTTT. The gene calls are TRBV6-1 and TRBJ1-5; TRBD1 aligns across 7 bases. The CDR3 loop spans 19 amino acids. J was trimmed by 2 bases and V by 2 bases; bases with no gene match: 15. From germline, CDR1 is MNHNS and CDR2 SASEGT.

The chain recombines TRBV18 with TRBJ2-1; unclear D gene. CDR3 size: 14 residues. The germline V and J ends were trimmed by 2 bases and 1 base, with 6 bases remaining between them. Per germline, CDR1 KGHSH and CDR2 LQKENI. CDR3 nucleotide sequence: TGTGCCAGCTCACCATTGGAGTCCTACAATGAGCAGTTCTTC. Translated, it gives CASSPLESYNEQFF.

The J gene is TRBJ1-5, the V gene TRBV29-1; D is undetermined. The CDR3 length is 13 residues. Between the trimmed V and J ends, which lost 5 bases and 6 bases, there was a span of 14 bases. Germline loops: CDR1 SQVTM, CDR2 ANQGSEA. The CDR3 DNA follows: TGCAGCGTTCCCGGACTGGCAGGTCAGCCCCAGCATTTT. This encodes CSVPGLAGQPQHF.

The chain carries TRBV14 and TRBJ2-2; the match to TRBD1 covers 7 bases. Trimming took 5 bases from V and 4 from J; bases not matched to a gene: 10. The CDR3 consists of 16 residues. CDR1 is SGHDN and CDR2 is FVKESK in the germline V gene. CDR3 sequence: CASSWRPGGSTGELFF. CDR3 DNA sequence: TGTGCCAGCAGCTGGCGGCCAGGGGGTTCCACCGGGGAGCTGTTTTTT.

The chain has TRBV5-4 and TRBJ1-1; weak D call: TRBD1 (6 bases). Trimming removed 5 bases from V and 5 bases from J, with 16 bases in between. The germline CDR1 and CDR2 sequences are SGHNT and YYREEE (reference sequence). This CDR3 contains 14 residues. The DNA for the CDR3 is TGTGCCAGCAGTTACCGACAGGTAGGAACTGAAGCTTTCTTT. Translating it yields CASSYRQVGTEAFF.